This T cell receptor (beta chain) was profiled in a study of response to subunit inactivated influenza vaccine. General study results and limits: Authors suggested few new T cells are recruited by each seasonal influenza vaccination.

The CDR3 contains 16 residues. V was clipped by 4 bases and J by 6 bases; unmatched bases: 12. Germline CDR1 reads SGHRS; CDR2 reads YFSETQ. MiXCR, applied by TCRdb to the RT-PCR reads, yields one record per CDR3 protein. The data show around 790,000 distinct CDR3 sequences, about 20% seen once. This clonotype was seen only a few times. Its specificity is not known. The receptor was isolated from a man aged 45-65 years who received an inactivated influenza vaccine. This specimen consisted of PBMCs from blood, obtained 4 to 6 days after vaccination. This chain uses TRBV5-1 with TRBJ2-3; 9 bases are a match to TRBD2. This chain's CDR3 is CASSPGLAGAMDTQYF. CDR3 coding DNA: TGCGCCAGCAGCCCGGGACTAGCAGGGGCCATGGATACGCAGTATTTT.